This TCR beta chain is from a study of T-cell reconstitution after alpha-beta-depleted transplantation in children. Only a few counts were recorded for this clonotype. Unique molecular identifiers were used in preparing the TCRbeta library. TCRdb used MiXCR to reprocess the PCR reads, holding one entry per CDR3 protein. The table has some 530,000 distinct CDR3 sequences, approximately 12% seen once; the top ten hold around 6.1%. Deletions cut 3 bases from V and 5 bases from J, with 14 bases between. CDR3 length equals 14 residues. Here the sequenced sample was PBMCs from the stem cell graft donor, taken from the stem cell graft. V and J are TRBV12-3 or TRBV12-4 and TRBJ2-7; D is unclear. This sequence originates from a human donor who donated a stem cell graft to a child with combined immunodeficiency. CDR3 in DNA: TGTGCCAGCAGTTTCCGAACAAGTCGGCACGAGCAGTACTTC. As protein: CASSFRTSRHEQYF.